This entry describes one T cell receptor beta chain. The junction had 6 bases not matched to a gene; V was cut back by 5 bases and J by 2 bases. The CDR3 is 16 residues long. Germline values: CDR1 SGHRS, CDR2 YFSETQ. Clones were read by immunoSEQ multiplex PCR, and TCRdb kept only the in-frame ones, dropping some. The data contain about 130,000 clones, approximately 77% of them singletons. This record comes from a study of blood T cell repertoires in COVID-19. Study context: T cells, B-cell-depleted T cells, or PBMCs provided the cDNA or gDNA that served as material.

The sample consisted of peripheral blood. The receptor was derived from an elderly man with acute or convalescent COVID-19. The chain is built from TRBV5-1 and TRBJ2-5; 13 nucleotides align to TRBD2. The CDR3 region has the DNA TGCGCCAGCAGTATGACTAGCGGGGGGCTTCAAGAGACCCAGTACTTC. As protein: CASSMTSGGLQETQYF. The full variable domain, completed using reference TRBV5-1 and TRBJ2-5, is KAGVTQTPRYLIKTRGQQVTLSCSPISGHRSVSWYQQTPGQGLQFLFEYFSETQRNKGNFPGRFSGRQFSNSRSEMNVSTLELGDSALYLCASSMTSGGLQETQYFGPGTRLLVL.